The 28 T cell receptor beta chains below all came from one sample that was sequenced in a study of blood T cells in healthy people across ages. Primers used in a second PCR of about 6 to 12 cycles were a sample-barcoded 5' primer and a J-beta primer mix. TCRdb reanalysed the 5' RACE reads using MiXCR and keeps one entry per CDR3 protein. The sample lists 1.2 million to 1.5 million distinct CDR3 sequences; approximately 40% were seen once. Sequencing used blood. The receptors were gathered from a woman between 18 and 29 years old in good health.

This clonotype was seen a few times. V usage is TRBV25-1 and J usage is TRBJ2-7; 7 bases line up with TRBD2. The CDR3 consists of 16 residues. Per germline, CDR1 MGHDK and CDR2 SYGVNS. J was trimmed by 6 bases and V by 2 bases; bases with no gene match: 13. CDR3: CASSEILRTRATEQYF. CDR3 DNA: TGTGCCAGCAGTGAAATTTTGAGGACTAGGGCTACCGAGCAGTACTTC.

This clonotype turned up a few times. The CDR3 region has the DNA TGTGCCAGCGCTACCCCGACATCTGAAGCTTTCTTT. This sequence encodes CASATPTSEAFF. This sequence joins TRBV28 and TRBJ1-1; D unclear. V was clipped by 8 bases and J by 6 bases, with 13 bases between them. Germline assignment: CDR1 MDHEN and CDR2 SYDVKM. The CDR3 is 12 amino acids. The entire variable domain, with the rest obtained from reference TRBV28 and TRBJ1-1, is as follows: DVKVTQSSRYLVKRTGEKVFLECVQDMDHENMFWYRQDPGLGLRLIYFSYDVKMKEKGDIPEGYSVSREKKERFSLILESASTNQTSMYLCASATPTSEAFFGQGTRLTVV.

This clonotype showed up just a few times. This sequence joins TRBV29-1 and TRBJ2-1, with D uncertain. Germline V gene lookup returns CDR1 SQVTM and CDR2 ANQGSEA. The CDR3 length is 12 residues. Between the trimmed V and J ends, which lost 5 bases and 7 bases, there was a span of 12 bases. CDR3 DNA: TGCAGCGTTTTCCTGGGATGGAATGAGCAGTTCTTC. Translation: CSVFLGWNEQFF.

On this clonotype: The junction departs from the called germline gene at one end, perhaps through a read error. The chain carries TRBV7-9 and TRBJ2-1; D ambiguous. The CDR3 is 12 residues long. In germline, CDR1 is SEHNR, CDR2 FQNEAQ (reference sequence). The CDR3, as DNA: TGTGCCAGCAGCTTGAGTGGAAATGAGCGGTTCTTC. It specifies CASSLSGNERFF.

This clonotype came up a few times. V gene TRBV15 combines with J gene TRBJ2-3, with D possibly TRBD1 on 5 matching bases. The CDR3 has 18 residues. Deletions cut 6 bases from V and 4 bases from J, with 26 bases between. Germline CDR1 is LNHNV and CDR2 is YYDKDF (reference sequence). CDR3 nucleotide sequence: TGTGCCACCAGAACGAGAAGTGGCGGCAGGGCCGTGGCAGATACGCAGTATTTT. This gives the protein CATRTRSGGRAVADTQYF.

There are a few counts of this clonotype. V gene TRBV28 combines with J gene TRBJ2-1; TRBD1 aligns across 12 bases. V was clipped by 7 bases and J by 9 bases; unmatched bases: 10. The CDR3 runs 15 residues. The germline V gene encodes CDR1 MDHEN and CDR2 SYDVKM. CDR3 loop: CASTKGDRGRFEQFF. CDR3 nucleotide sequence: TGTGCCAGCACCAAAGGGGACAGGGGGCGATTTGAGCAGTTCTTC.

This clonotype was picked up one time. A read error may be the cause here, since a much bigger clone is one base away. This sequence joins TRBV12-3 or TRBV12-4 and TRBJ2-3; D not certain. The CDR3 is 10 residues long. The CDR3, as DNA: TGTGCCAGCAGTTTAGATATGCAGTATTTT. As protein: CASSLDMQYF.

V and J are TRBV7-6 and TRBJ1-1; D possibly corresponds to TRBD1 (5 bases). Trimming stripped 1 base from V and 4 bases from J, with 10 bases between. CDR3 length: 14 amino acids. In germline, CDR1 is SGHVS, CDR2 FNYEAQ. The CDR3 DNA sequence: TGTGCCAGCAGCTTAGGGGGGGTAGCCACTGAAGCTTTCTTT. It is translated as CASSLGGVATEAFF.

The gene calls are TRBV28 and TRBJ1-1, with TRBD1 as a possible D gene (5 bases). In germline, CDR1 is MDHEN, CDR2 SYDVKM. The CDR3 loop spans 16 amino acids. V lost 3 bases to trimming and J lost 3 bases, with 17 bases between them. The CDR3, as DNA: TGTGCCAGCAGTTTGGGGGGACGGGTAGGGGACACTGAAGCTTTCTTT. Translation gives CASSLGGRVGDTEAFF.

This clonotype has just a few counts. The chain combines TRBV9 with TRBJ1-2; 7 bases align to TRBD1. CDR1 SGDLS and CDR2 YYNGEE come from the germline V gene. V shed 3 bases, J shed 4 bases, and the junction held 6 bases outside the gene matches. CDR3 length equals 14 residues. The CDR3 DNA sequence: TGTGCCAGCAGCGAGGGGACAGCACCCTATGGCTACACCTTC. This codes for CASSEGTAPYGYTF. Full variable domain (remainder filled in from reference TRBV9 and TRBJ1-2): DSGVTQTPKHLITATGQRVTLRCSPRSGDLSVYWYQQSLDQGLQFLIQYYNGEERAKGNILERFSAQQFPDLHSELNLSSLELGDSALYFCASSEGTAPYGYTFGSGTRLTVV.

The DNA of the CDR3 is TGTGCCAGCAGTCGACAGAACGACCCCACCTTC. Protein sequence: CASSRQNDPTF. The genes are TRBV12-3 or TRBV12-4 and TRBJ1-2; weak D call: TRBD1 (5 bases). V was pared by 5 bases and J by 13 bases, with 14 bases between. The CDR3 totals 11 residues.

DNA of the CDR3: TGCAGTGCCTTGCACAGGGGGAACACTGAAGCTTTCTTT. Protein product: CSALHRGNTEAFF. The V gene is TRBV20-1, the J gene TRBJ1-1; 7 positions agree with TRBD1. The trim removed 6 bases at V and 1 base at J, leaving 5 bases unmatched. Germline lookup yields CDR1 DFQATT and CDR2 SNEGSKA (reference sequence). This CDR3 has 13 residues.

In its sample, this clonotype was seen a few times. V usage is TRBV24-1 and J usage is TRBJ2-3; 8 bases agree with TRBD1. CDR1 and CDR2 (germline): KGHDR, SFDVKD. The CDR3 consists of 15 residues. The J segment lost 1 base and the V segment lost 12 bases, leaving 11 bases of the junction unmatched. This CDR3 is CAANPGGACTDTQYF. The CDR3 DNA reads as TGTGCCGCCAACCCAGGGGGCGCTTGCACAGATACGCAGTATTTT.

V usage is TRBV7-2 and J usage is TRBJ2-3; D might be TRBD2 (5 bases). Germline V gene lookup returns CDR1 SGHTA and CDR2 FQGNSA. V was clipped by 5 bases and J by 4 bases, with 10 bases between them. CDR3 length equals 13 residues. CDR3 nucleotide sequence: TGTGCCAGCAGCAAAGAGGGCGCAGATACGCAGTATTTT. The encoded protein is CASSKEGADTQYF. The full variable domain, rest sourced from reference TRBV7-2 and TRBJ2-3, is GAGVSQSPSNKVTEKGKDVELRCDPISGHTALYWYRQSLGQGLEFLIYFQGNSAPDKSGLPSDRFSAERTGGSVSTLTIQRTQQEDSAVYLCASSKEGADTQYFGPGTRLTVL.

In its sample, this clonotype was seen once. This rearrangement joins TRBV11-1 to TRBJ2-2, with 9 bases fitting TRBD2. V trimming: 4 bases; J trimming: 7 bases; junction bases outside the gene matches: 4. CDR1 is SGHAT, CDR2 FQDESV, per germline (reference sequence). The CDR3 contains 14 residues. The CDR3 DNA reads as TGTGCCAGCAGCTCGCTAGCGGGGAACGGGGAGCTGTTTTTT. Protein: CASSSLAGNGELFF. The full variable domain, its missing parts supplied by reference TRBV11-1 and TRBJ2-2, is EAEVAQSPRYKITEKSQAVAFWCDPISGHATLYWYRQILGQGPELLVQFQDESVVDDSQLPKDRFSAERLKGVDSTLKIQPAELGDSAMYLCASSSLAGNGELFFGEGSRLTVL.

As to this clonotype: This may arise from a read error, as a much more abundant clone is one base away. The chain carries TRBV10-3 and TRBJ1-2; 9 bases line up with TRBD1. Germline CDR1 ENHRY, CDR2 SYGVKD. This CDR3 is built from 14 residues. Germline trimming cut 5 bases from V and 4 bases from J; bases unmatched to any gene: 5. The CDR3 protein is CAISSGTGTYGYTF. CDR3 coding DNA: TGTGCCATCAGTTCCGGGACAGGGACCTATGGCTACACCTTC.

The V and J genes are TRBV29-1 and TRBJ2-7; D remains unclear. The CDR3 contains 12 residues. V dropped 7 bases and J dropped 3 bases, with 13 bases sitting between them. The germline CDR1 and CDR2 sequences are SQVTM and ANQGSEA. CDR3 sequence: CSALLGFYEQYF. CDR3 nucleotide sequence: TGCAGCGCCCTACTGGGGTTCTACGAGCAGTACTTC.

There are many counts of this clonotype. V is TRBV20-1 and J is TRBJ2-7, with D maybe TRBD2 (7 bases). Germline V CDR1 and CDR2: DFQATT, SNEGSKA (reference sequence). The CDR3 has 15 residues. The V end lost 3 bases, the J end lost 0 bases, and 15 bases lay between the germline ends. Here the CDR3 reads CSARDSGEYSYEQYF. CDR3 sequence (DNA): TGCAGTGCTAGGGACAGCGGGGAGTACTCCTACGAGCAGTACTTC.

The V call is TRBV9, the J call TRBJ1-1, with D perhaps matching TRBD1 (6 bases). CDR3 length equals 17 residues. V shed 0 bases and J shed 3 bases, with 18 bases lying between them. Germline V gives CDR1 SGDLS, CDR2 YYNGEE. The CDR3 spells CASSVDPDRRVDTEAFF. The CDR3, as DNA: TGTGCCAGCAGCGTAGATCCCGACAGGCGGGTGGACACTGAAGCTTTCTTT.

CDR3 bases: TGTGCCAGCAGACACAGGGGGGAATACGAGCAGTACTTC. Its protein product is CASRHRGEYEQYF. The chain couples TRBV5-4 to TRBJ2-4; 8 bases are shared with TRBD1. The DNA end lines up better with TRBJ2-7; the J call may be wrong. The germline CDR1 and CDR2 sequences are SGHNT and YYREEE (reference sequence). This CDR3 contains 13 residues.

The V call is TRBV4-1, the J call TRBJ1-2; 8 bases are shared with TRBD1. Germline-derived CDR1 and CDR2 are MGHRA and YSYEKL. V dropped 4 bases and J dropped 5; count of bases not matched to a gene: 12. This CDR3 has 16 residues. The CDR3 spells CASSRVRAGGSYGYTF. The CDR3 DNA sequence: TGCGCCAGCAGCCGAGTTAGGGCAGGGGGCTCGTATGGCTACACCTTC.

This clonotype was picked up one time. The V call is TRBV7-9, the J call TRBJ2-7; 10 nucleotides agree with TRBD2. V lost 3 bases to trimming and J lost 2 bases; unmatched junction nucleotides: 10. Germline V gene data show CDR1 as SEHNR and CDR2 as FQNEAQ (reference sequence). The length of the CDR3 is 17 residues. CDR3 nucleotide sequence: TGTGCCAGCAGCTTGTCCATGGGGCTAGCGGGGGCCTACGAGCAGTACTTC. It yields the protein CASSLSMGLAGAYEQYF.

This clonotype was picked up a small number of times. This chain uses TRBV12-3 or TRBV12-4 with TRBJ2-7; D not resolved. The CDR3 contains 13 residues. V shed 2 bases and J shed 6 bases, with 11 bases lying between them. DNA for the CDR3: TGTGCCAGCAGTTTAAACTTTGGCAGCGAGCAGTACTTC. Protein: CASSLNFGSEQYF.

This clonotype appeared a few times. The J gene is TRBJ2-7, the V gene TRBV2; 8 bases are shared with TRBD2. V was clipped by 9 bases and J by 3 bases; unmatched bases: 10. The CDR3 has 14 residues. CDR1 and CDR2 (germline): SNHLY, FYNNEI. The CDR3 reads CASASQREYYEQYF. As DNA, the CDR3 is TGTGCCAGTGCCTCACAGCGGGAGTACTACGAGCAGTACTTC.

This rearrangement joins TRBV6-2 or TRBV6-3 to TRBJ2-5; 9 nucleotides align to TRBD2. Trimming at V came to 0 bases and at J to 2 bases, leaving 10 bases not matched to a gene. From germline, CDR1 is MNHEY and CDR2 SVGEGT. The CDR3 runs 18 residues. The CDR3, as DNA: TGTGCCAGCAGTTACTCGATGTTCCTAGCGGGAAGACAAGAGACCCAGTACTTC. Amino acid sequence: CASSYSMFLAGRQETQYF.

The gene calls are TRBV10-3 and TRBJ2-7, with unresolved D. CDR1 ENHRY and CDR2 SYGVKD come from the germline V gene. The CDR3 loop spans 13 amino acids. Trimming shortened V by 6 bases and J by 1 base, and 10 bases separated the two germline ends. This chain's CDR3 is CAIRGPLSYEQYF. Here the CDR3 DNA reads TGTGCCATCAGAGGACCGTTGTCCTACGAGCAGTACTTC.

This clonotype came up many times. The rearrangement uses TRBV7-9 and TRBJ1-5; D gene unclear. There are 12 residues in the CDR3. Germline lookup yields CDR1 SEHNR and CDR2 FQNEAQ (reference sequence). V lost 5 bases and J 6 bases, leaving 8 bases between the germline ends. CDR3 bases: TGTGCCAGCAGCATCGACACTCAGCCCCAGCATTTT. This sequence encodes CASSIDTQPQHF.

The chain recombines TRBV15 with TRBJ2-5, with 10 bases that match TRBD2. The CDR3 sequence is 17 residues long. V lost 0 bases, J lost 4 bases, and 8 bases stayed unmatched. Germline V lookup: CDR1 LNHNV, CDR2 YYDKDF (reference sequence). The CDR3 DNA is TGTGCCACCAGCAGAGATCTAGTAGCGGGGGGCTCAGAGACCCAGTACTTC. The encoded protein is CATSRDLVAGGSETQYF.